This is a list of T cell receptor beta chains from one sample in a study of technical replicates of blood from a few donors. Clones were read by immunoSEQ multiplex PCR, and TCRdb kept only the in-frame ones, dropping some. The sample records tens of thousands of clones, around 94% being singletons. The source material was T cells isolated from PBMCs. The receptors here all came from a human donor in good health. Both conserved end residues are part of each CDR3. A D gene is named only where the DNA matches it firmly. Some rows mark clone size as missing; the rest say once, few, many or name a class of expanded clone.

d_call j_call v_call clone_size cdr3_aa cdr3_nt
TRBD2 TRBJ2-5 TRBV27 NA CASSTTPGLAGVGTQYF TGTGCCAGCAGTACCACTCCGGGACTAGCGGGAGTTGGAACCCAGTACTTC
TRBD1 TRBJ1-1 TRBV29-1 NA CSVNRGEAFF TGCAGCGTGAACAGGGGTGAAGCTTTCTTT
NA TRBJ1-2 TRBV30 NA CAWVQGLRGYTF TGTGCCTGGGTCCAGGGCCTCCGTGGCTACACCTTC
TRBD1 TRBJ1-5 TRBV9 NA CASSSQGQGGNQPQHF TGTGCCAGCAGCTCACAAGGACAGGGCGGCAATCAGCCCCAGCATTTT
NA TRBJ1-5 TRBV28 NA CASSIRSNQPQHF TGTGCCAGCAGTATCCGTAGCAATCAGCCCCAGCATTTT
NA TRBJ1-2 TRBV25-1 NA CASSPWGGSESYGYTF TGTGCCAGCAGTCCATGGGGGGGGTCTGAAAGCTATGGCTACACCTTC
TRBD1 TRBJ1-5 TRBV19 NA CASSKDRGNQPQHF TGTGCCAGTAGTAAGGACAGGGGCAATCAGCCCCAGCATTTT
NA TRBJ1-1 TRBV25-1 NA CASSPLGAEAFF TGTGCCAGCAGTCCCTTGGGAGCTGAAGCTTTCTTT
TRBD2 TRBJ2-2 TRBV5-4 NA CASSGGLAGGPNTGELFF TGTGCCAGCAGCGGGGGACTAGCGGGAGGACCGAACACCGGGGAGCTGTTTTTT
TRBD1 TRBJ2-5 TRBV5-1 NA CASGTTGAETQYF TGCGCCAGCGGGACGACAGGGGCTGAGACCCAGTACTTC
NA TRBJ2-1 TRBV7-6 once CASSRGEAAAYYNEQFF TGTGCCAGCAGCCGCGGTGAAGCGGCGGCATACTACAATGAGCAGTTCTTC
NA TRBJ1-3 TRBV29-1 NA CSVSSPLTGLNTIYF TGCAGCGTTTCCTCCCCTCTGACAGGCCTAAACACCATATATTTT
TRBD2 TRBJ2-7 TRBV6-1 NA CASSEGLAEFYEQYF TGTGCCAGCAGTGAGGGACTAGCGGAATTCTACGAGCAGTACTTC
NA TRBJ2-3 TRBV11-2 NA CASSSFFTSPVRSTDTQYF TGTGCCAGCAGCTCCTTTTTCACCTCACCAGTGAGGTCCACAGATACGCAGTATTTT
TRBD1 TRBJ1-4 TRBV18 NA CASSSLTGLNEKLFF TGTGCCAGCTCATCCTTGACAGGGCTTAATGAAAAACTGTTTTTT
NA TRBJ1-2 TRBV19 NA CASSPQSYGYTF TGTGCCAGTAGCCCACAGAGCTATGGCTACACCTTC
TRBD1 TRBJ2-7 TRBV2 NA CASSLARQGYEQYF TGTGCCAGCAGTTTAGCACGACAGGGCTACGAGCAGTACTTC